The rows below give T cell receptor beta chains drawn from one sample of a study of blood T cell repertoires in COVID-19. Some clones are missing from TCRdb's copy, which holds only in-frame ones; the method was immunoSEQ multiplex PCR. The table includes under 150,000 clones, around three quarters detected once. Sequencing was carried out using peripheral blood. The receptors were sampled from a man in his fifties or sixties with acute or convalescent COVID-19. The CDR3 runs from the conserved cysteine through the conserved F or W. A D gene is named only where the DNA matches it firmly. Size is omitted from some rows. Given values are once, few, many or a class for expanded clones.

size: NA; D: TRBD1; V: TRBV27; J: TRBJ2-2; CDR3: CASSHRGQSNTGELFF; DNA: TGTGCCAGCAGCCATAGGGGACAGAGCAACACCGGGGAGCTGTTTTTT
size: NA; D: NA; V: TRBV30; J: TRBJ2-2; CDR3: CAWSTGRGIGELFF; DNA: TGTGCCTGGTCCACAGGGAGAGGGATCGGGGAGCTGTTTTTT
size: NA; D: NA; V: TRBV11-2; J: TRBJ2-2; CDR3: CASSYSLAVTGELFF; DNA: TGTGCCAGCAGCTATAGTTTAGCAGTCACCGGGGAGCTGTTTTTT
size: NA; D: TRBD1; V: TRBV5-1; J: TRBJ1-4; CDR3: CASSPGQGYSLGEKLFF; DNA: TGCGCCAGCAGCCCGGGACAGGGGTACTCCCTTGGGGAAAAACTGTTTTTT
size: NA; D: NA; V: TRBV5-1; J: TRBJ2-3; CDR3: CASGGGVITDTQYF; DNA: TGCGCCAGCGGAGGGGGGGTGATCACAGATACGCAGTATTTT
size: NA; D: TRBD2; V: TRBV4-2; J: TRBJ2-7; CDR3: CASSQDSGRAFEQYF; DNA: TGTGCCAGCAGCCAAGATAGCGGGAGGGCCTTCGAGCAGTACTTC
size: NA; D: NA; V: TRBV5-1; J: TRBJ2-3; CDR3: CASSLVLTGDQDTQYF; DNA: TGCGCCAGCAGCTTGGTTCTAACGGGAGATCAGGATACGCAGTATTTT
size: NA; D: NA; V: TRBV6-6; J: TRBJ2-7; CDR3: CASSYSNPGGYEQYF; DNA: TGTGCCAGCAGTTACTCTAATCCCGGCGGCTACGAGCAGTACTTC
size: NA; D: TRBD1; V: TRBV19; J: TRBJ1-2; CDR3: CASSIRTGVEGYTF; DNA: TGTGCCAGTAGTATCCGAACAGGGGTGGAAGGCTACACCTTC
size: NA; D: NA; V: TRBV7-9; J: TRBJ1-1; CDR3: CASSFDLNTEAFF; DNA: TGTGCCAGCAGCTTCGACTTAAACACTGAAGCTTTCTTT
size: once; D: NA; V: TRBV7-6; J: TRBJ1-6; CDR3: CASSLGQASGHFPLHF; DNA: TGTGCCAGCAGCTTAGGACAGGCCTCGGGGCATTTTCCCCTCCACTTT
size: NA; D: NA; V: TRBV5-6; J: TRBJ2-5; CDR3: CASSFGAQETQYF; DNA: TGTGCCAGCAGCTTCGGAGCCCAAGAGACCCAGTACTTC